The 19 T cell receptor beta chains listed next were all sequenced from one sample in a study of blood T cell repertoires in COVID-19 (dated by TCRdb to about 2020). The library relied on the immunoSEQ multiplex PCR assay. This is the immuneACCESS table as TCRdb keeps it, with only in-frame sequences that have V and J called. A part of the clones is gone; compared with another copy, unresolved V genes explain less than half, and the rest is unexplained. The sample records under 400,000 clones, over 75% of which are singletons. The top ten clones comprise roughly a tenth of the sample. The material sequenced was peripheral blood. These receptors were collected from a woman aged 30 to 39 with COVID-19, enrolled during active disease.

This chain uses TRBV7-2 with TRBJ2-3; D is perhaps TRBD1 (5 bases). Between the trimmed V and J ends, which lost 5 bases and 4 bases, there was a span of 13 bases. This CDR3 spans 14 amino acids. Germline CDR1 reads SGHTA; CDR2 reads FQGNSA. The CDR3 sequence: CASSRDAGSDTQYF. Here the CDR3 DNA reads TGTGCCAGCAGCCGCGATGCAGGGTCAGATACGCAGTATTTT.

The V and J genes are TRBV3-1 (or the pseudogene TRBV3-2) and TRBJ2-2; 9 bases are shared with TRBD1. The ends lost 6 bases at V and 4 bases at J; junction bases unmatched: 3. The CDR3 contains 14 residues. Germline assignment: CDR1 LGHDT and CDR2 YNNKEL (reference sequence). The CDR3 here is CASRLQGATGELFF. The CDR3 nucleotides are TGTGCCAGCAGGTTACAGGGGGCCACCGGGGAGCTGTTTTTT.

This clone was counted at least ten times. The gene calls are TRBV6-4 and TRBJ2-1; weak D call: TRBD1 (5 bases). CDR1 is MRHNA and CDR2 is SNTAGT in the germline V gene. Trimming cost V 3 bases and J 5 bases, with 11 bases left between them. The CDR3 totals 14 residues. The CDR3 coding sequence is TGTGCCAGCAGTGAGGGGCCGGTCCACAATGAGCAGTTCTTC. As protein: CASSEGPVHNEQFF.

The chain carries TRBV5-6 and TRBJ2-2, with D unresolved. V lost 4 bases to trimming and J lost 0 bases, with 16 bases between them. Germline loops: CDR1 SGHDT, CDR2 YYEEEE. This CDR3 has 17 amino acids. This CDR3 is CASSTDRRGANTGELFF. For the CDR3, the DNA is TGTGCCAGCAGCACCGATAGACGCGGTGCGAACACCGGGGAGCTGTTTTTT.

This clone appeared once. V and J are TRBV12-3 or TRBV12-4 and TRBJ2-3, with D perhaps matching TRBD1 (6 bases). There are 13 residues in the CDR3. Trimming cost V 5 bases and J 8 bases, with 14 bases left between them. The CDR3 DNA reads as TGTGCCAGCAGTAGGACAGTTCGTGGTACGCAGTATTTT. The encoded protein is CASSRTVRGTQYF.

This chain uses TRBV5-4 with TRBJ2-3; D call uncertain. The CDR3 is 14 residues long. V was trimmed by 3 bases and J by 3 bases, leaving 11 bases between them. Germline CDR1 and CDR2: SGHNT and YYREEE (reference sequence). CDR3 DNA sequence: TGTGCCAGCAGCTCCGCTAGTGGGACAGATACGCAGTATTTT. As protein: CASSSASGTDTQYF.

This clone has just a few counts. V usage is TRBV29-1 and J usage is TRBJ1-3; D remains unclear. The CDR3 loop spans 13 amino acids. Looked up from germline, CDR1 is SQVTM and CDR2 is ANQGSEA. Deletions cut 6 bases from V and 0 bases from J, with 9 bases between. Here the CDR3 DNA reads TGCAGCGTCCTAAGCTACTCTGGAAACACCATATATTTT. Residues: CSVLSYSGNTIYF.

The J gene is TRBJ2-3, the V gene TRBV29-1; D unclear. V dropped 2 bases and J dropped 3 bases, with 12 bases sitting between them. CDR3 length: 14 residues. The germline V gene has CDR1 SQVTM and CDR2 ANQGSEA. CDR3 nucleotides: TGCAGCGTTGAAAGGCAGATGCGGACAGATACGCAGTATTTT. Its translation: CSVERQMRTDTQYF.

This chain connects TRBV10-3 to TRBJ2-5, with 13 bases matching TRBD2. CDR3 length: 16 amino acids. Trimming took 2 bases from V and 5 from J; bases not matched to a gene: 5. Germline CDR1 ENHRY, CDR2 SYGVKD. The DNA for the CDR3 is TGTGCCATCAGTGAGACTAGCGGGAGGGCCGGGGAGACCCAGTACTTC. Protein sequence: CAISETSGRAGETQYF.

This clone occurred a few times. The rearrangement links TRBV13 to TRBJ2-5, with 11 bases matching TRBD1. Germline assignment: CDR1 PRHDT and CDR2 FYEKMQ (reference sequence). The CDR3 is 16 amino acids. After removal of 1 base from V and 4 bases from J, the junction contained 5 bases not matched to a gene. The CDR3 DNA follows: TGTGCCAGCAGCTTAGTAGGGACAGGGGGGCGAGAGACCCAGTACTTC. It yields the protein CASSLVGTGGRETQYF.

CDR3: CASSFGGLHDEQYF. CDR3 nucleotides: TGCGCCAGCAGCTTCGGGGGGCTTCACGACGAGCAGTACTTC. The rearrangement uses TRBV5-1 and TRBJ2-7; perhaps TRBD2 as D (7 bases). This CDR3 is built from 14 residues. Trimming removed 2 bases from V and 5 bases from J, with 14 bases in between. The V gene's germline CDR1 is SGHRS and CDR2 YFSETQ. Using reference TRBV5-1 and TRBJ2-7 for the parts outside the CDR3, the full variable domain is KAGVTQTPRYLIKTRGQQVTLSCSPISGHRSVSWYQQTPGQGLQFLFEYFSETQRNKGNFPGRFSGRQFSNSRSEMNVSTLELGDSALYLCASSFGGLHDEQYFGPGTRLTVT.

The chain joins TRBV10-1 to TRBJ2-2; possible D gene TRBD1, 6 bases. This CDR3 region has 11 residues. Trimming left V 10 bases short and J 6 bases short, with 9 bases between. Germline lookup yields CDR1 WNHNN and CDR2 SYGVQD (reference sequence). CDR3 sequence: CATQGSGELFF. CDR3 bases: TGCGCCACACAGGGATCCGGGGAGCTGTTTTTT.

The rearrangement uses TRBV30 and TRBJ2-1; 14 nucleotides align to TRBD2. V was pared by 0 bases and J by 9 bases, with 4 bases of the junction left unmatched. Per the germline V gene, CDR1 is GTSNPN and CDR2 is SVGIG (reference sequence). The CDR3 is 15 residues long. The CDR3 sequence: CAWSVGLAGVSEQFF. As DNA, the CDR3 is TGTGCCTGGAGTGTGGGACTAGCGGGAGTGAGTGAGCAGTTCTTC.

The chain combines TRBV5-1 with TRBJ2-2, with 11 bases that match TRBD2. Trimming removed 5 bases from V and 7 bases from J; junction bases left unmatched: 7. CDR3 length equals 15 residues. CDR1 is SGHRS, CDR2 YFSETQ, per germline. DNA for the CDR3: TGCGCCAGCAGAACCGGGACTAGCGGCTACGGGGAGCTGTTTTTT. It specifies CASRTGTSGYGELFF.

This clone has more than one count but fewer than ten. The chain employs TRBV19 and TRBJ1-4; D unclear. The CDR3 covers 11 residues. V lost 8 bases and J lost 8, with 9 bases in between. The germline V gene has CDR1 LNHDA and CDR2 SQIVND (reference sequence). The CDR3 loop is CASYRGEKLFF. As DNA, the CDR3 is TGTGCCAGTTACCGGGGAGAAAAACTGTTTTTT.

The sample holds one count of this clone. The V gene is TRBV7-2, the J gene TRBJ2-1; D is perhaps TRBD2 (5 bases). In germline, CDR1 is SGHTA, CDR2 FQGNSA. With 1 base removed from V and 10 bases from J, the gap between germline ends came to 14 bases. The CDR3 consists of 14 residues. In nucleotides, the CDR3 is TGTGCCAGCAGCTTAGGATCGGGGTACTTAGAGCAGTTCTTC. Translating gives CASSLGSGYLEQFF.

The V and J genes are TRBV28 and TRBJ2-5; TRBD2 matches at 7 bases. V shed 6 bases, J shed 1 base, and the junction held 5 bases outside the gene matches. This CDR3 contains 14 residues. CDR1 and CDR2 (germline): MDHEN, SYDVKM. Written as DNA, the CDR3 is TGTGCCAGCAGCCCTCTAGCGGCCCAAGAGACCCAGTACTTC. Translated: CASSPLAAQETQYF.

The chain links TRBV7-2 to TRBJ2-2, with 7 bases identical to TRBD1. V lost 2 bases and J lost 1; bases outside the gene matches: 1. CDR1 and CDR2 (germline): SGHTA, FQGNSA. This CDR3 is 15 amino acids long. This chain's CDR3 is CASSLRQGNTGELFF. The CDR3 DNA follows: TGTGCCAGCAGCTTAAGACAGGGGAACACCGGGGAGCTGTTTTTT.

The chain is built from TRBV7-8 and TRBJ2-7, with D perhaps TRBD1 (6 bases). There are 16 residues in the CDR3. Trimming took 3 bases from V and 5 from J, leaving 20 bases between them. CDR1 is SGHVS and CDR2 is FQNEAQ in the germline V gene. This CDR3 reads CASSLQGPYRSHEQYF. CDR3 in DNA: TGTGCCAGCAGCTTGCAGGGGCCCTATAGGTCCCACGAGCAGTACTTC.